The 16 T cell receptor beta chains below were found in one sample sequenced in a study of blood T cell repertoires in COVID-19. Clones were read by immunoSEQ multiplex PCR, and TCRdb kept only the in-frame ones, dropping some. Found here are about 210,000 clones, around 91% of them singletons; the top ten hold roughly 5%. Sequencing was performed on peripheral blood. The receptors here all came from a woman in her 40s with acute or convalescent COVID-19.

V usage is TRBV6-4 and J usage is TRBJ2-3, with D perhaps matching TRBD2 (6 bases). Germline V gives CDR1 MRHNA, CDR2 SNTAGT. The CDR3 totals 14 residues. V lost 2 bases and J 10 bases, leaving 16 bases between the germline ends. The CDR3 region has the DNA TGTGCCAGCAGTGACGTGGGTGTTGGCGGGGCGCAGTATTTT. It yields the protein CASSDVGVGGAQYF.

The CDR3 is CSASRGADGELFF. As DNA, the CDR3 is TGCAGTGCTAGTCGGGGGGCAGACGGGGAGCTGTTTTTT. The genes are TRBV20-1 and TRBJ2-2, with D tentatively TRBD2 (7 bases). The CDR3 is made up of 13 amino acids. The V gene lost 3 bases and the J gene lost 7 bases, with 12 bases spanning the gap. Germline assignment: CDR1 DFQATT and CDR2 SNEGSKA (reference sequence).

The chain has TRBV30 and TRBJ2-5; D ambiguous. V shed 2 bases and J shed 6 bases, with 7 bases lying between them. The V gene's germline CDR1 is GTSNPN and CDR2 SVGIG (reference sequence). The CDR3 sequence is 11 residues long. The CDR3 protein is CAWSSSQTQYF. Written as DNA, the CDR3 is TGTGCCTGGAGTAGCTCACAGACCCAGTACTTC.

V gene TRBV9 combines with J gene TRBJ2-2; 11 nucleotides line up with TRBD1. Trimming removed 1 base from V and 6 bases from J; junction bases left unmatched: 2. Germline V CDR1 and CDR2: SGDLS, YYNGEE. This CDR3 has 15 amino acids. CDR3 residues: CASSVRGQGAGELFF. The DNA for the CDR3 is TGTGCCAGCAGCGTAAGGGGACAGGGGGCCGGGGAGCTGTTTTTT.

The V and J genes are TRBV7-2 and TRBJ1-2, with a weak D call TRBD1 (6 bases). Trimming shortened V by 1 base and J by 5 bases, and 14 bases separated the two germline ends. The CDR3 spans 15 residues. Germline V lookup: CDR1 SGHTA, CDR2 FQGNSA. CDR3 region: CASSLGRGELYGYTF. The DNA for the CDR3 is TGTGCCAGCAGCTTAGGCAGGGGCGAACTTTATGGCTACACCTTC.

This chain joins TRBV27 and TRBJ1-3, with D perhaps matching TRBD1 (5 bases). V was cut by 4 bases and J by 0 bases, with 13 bases left in between. In germline, CDR1 is MNHEY, CDR2 SMNVEV (reference sequence). This CDR3 has 16 residues. CDR3 nucleotides: TGTGCCAGCAGTTACCAGGGCCCGCTCTCTGGAAACACCATATATTTT. Amino acids: CASSYQGPLSGNTIYF.

V usage is TRBV5-4 and J usage is TRBJ1-6; 9 bases line up with TRBD1. This CDR3 has 17 amino acids. From germline, CDR1 is SGHNT and CDR2 YYREEE (reference sequence). The junction had 13 bases not matched to a gene; V was cut back by 4 bases and J by 8 bases. The CDR3 coding sequence is TGTGCCAGCAGCCATCGGGACAGGGCCCCGGGTGATTCACCCCTCCACTTT. This codes for CASSHRDRAPGDSPLHF.

This clone occurred a few times. V is TRBV28 and J is TRBJ1-5, with 7 bases aligning to TRBD1. CDR1 MDHEN and CDR2 SYDVKM come from the germline V gene. The CDR3 contains 18 residues. J was trimmed by 0 bases and V by 4 bases; bases with no gene match: 12. CDR3 sequence reads: CASSSTGTDQYSNQPQHF. As DNA, the CDR3 is TGTGCCAGCAGTTCCACCGGGACAGATCAATATAGCAATCAGCCCCAGCATTTT.

This clone showed up just once. The chain combines TRBV4-1 with TRBJ1-1, with a tentative D call TRBD1 (6 bases). This CDR3 has 15 amino acids. Trimming cost V 0 bases and J 4 bases, with 12 bases left between them. Germline loops: CDR1 MGHRA, CDR2 YSYEKL. The CDR3 DNA follows: TGCGCCAGCAGCCAAGAGGGAGGGGGATTCACTGAAGCTTTCTTT. As protein: CASSQEGGGFTEAFF.

The V call is TRBV14, the J call TRBJ2-3; weak D call: TRBD2 (6 bases). Looked up from germline, CDR1 is SGHDN and CDR2 is FVKESK. Trimming pared 4 bases from V and 3 bases from J, leaving 8 bases between. This CDR3 has 13 residues. The CDR3 nucleotides read TGTGCCAGCAGCCCGGGAGCAACAGATACGCAGTATTTT. Residues: CASSPGATDTQYF.

The chain carries TRBV7-8 and TRBJ1-5; D may be TRBD1 (5 bases). The V gene's germline CDR1 is SGHVS and CDR2 FQNEAQ. Trimming removed 5 bases at V and 0 bases at J, with 11 bases between. The CDR3 has 15 amino acids. The DNA of the CDR3 is TGTGCCAGCAGCAACCGGGGGATTAGCAATCAGCCCCAGCATTTT. Translating gives CASSNRGISNQPQHF.

This clone was observed once. The V gene is TRBV7-2, the J gene TRBJ1-2; 7 nucleotides match TRBD1. CDR3 length: 15 residues. Germline V CDR1 and CDR2: SGHTA, FQGNSA. J was trimmed by 4 bases and V by 0 bases; bases with no gene match: 5. CDR3 sequence: CASSLADRDIYGYTF. For the CDR3, the DNA is TGTGCCAGCAGCTTAGCTGACAGGGATATCTATGGCTACACCTTC.

The rearrangement links TRBV7-2 to TRBJ2-5; 8 bases agree with TRBD2. Germline CDR1 reads SGHTA; CDR2 reads FQGNSA. V lost 4 bases and J lost 4; bases outside the gene matches: 5. The length of the CDR3 is 14 residues. The CDR3 region is CASSSRTSIETQYF. CDR3 nucleotide sequence: TGTGCCAGCAGCTCTAGGACTAGCATAGAGACCCAGTACTTC.

The V gene is TRBV9, the J gene TRBJ2-3; a weak D match, TRBD2 (5 bases). The CDR3 is made up of 15 amino acids. Germline V lookup: CDR1 SGDLS, CDR2 YYNGEE. V was pared by 0 bases and J by 1 base, with 9 bases between. DNA for the CDR3: TGTGCCAGCAGCGTAGATGAGAGGGGCACAGATACGCAGTATTTT. This encodes CASSVDERGTDTQYF.

This chain joins TRBV28 and TRBJ2-5, with 8 bases aligning to TRBD1. CDR1 is MDHEN, CDR2 SYDVKM, per germline. The CDR3 totals 14 residues. V lost 10 bases to trimming and J lost 1 base; unmatched junction nucleotides: 8. CDR3 protein: CAIQGQAFQETQYF. CDR3 sequence (DNA): TGTGCCATTCAGGGACAGGCCTTCCAAGAGACCCAGTACTTC.

The rearrangement uses TRBV6-5 and TRBJ1-2; D might be TRBD1 (6 bases). Germline CDR1 is MNHEY and CDR2 is SVGAGI. The V and J ends lost 4 bases and 2 bases respectively, with 11 bases between them. This CDR3 is built from 14 residues. In DNA, the CDR3 is TGTGCCAGCAGTTCCCCGGGACAAAACTATGGCTACACCTTC. Amino acids: CASSSPGQNYGYTF.